The 15 T cell receptor beta chains below all came from one sample that was sequenced in a study of vaccination and CD4 T cells after COVID-19 (dated 2022 in TCRdb). For these TCRs, the target antigens are not known. The library was produced with PCR. Sequencing instrument: Illumina iSeq 100. At the Johns Hopkins FTIC core, DNA from the cultured CD4+ T cells underwent TCR sequencing with the Oncomine TCR Beta short-read assay. The public sequencing data were trimmed at Q25 with fastp and processed into clonotypes with MiXCR by TCRdb, which kept only in-frame beta chains. Rows merge per CDR3 protein into single entries with the most common DNA and genes. The sample contains 20,000 to 25,000 distinct CDR3 sequences, around half of them found a single time. Together, the top ten hold around 9.5% of the sample. What this sample's treatment or condition label stands for: roughly 10-day PBMC culture with coronavirus spike peptide pools or control peptides (ViraFEST assay).

The sequenced sample consisted of CD4+ T cells from blood, cultured in vitro. The receptors originated from a human donor who had recovered from COVID-19.

This clonotype was counted only a few times. The chain employs TRBV24-1 and TRBJ2-5, with D maybe TRBD2 (6 bases). The CDR3 length is 15 residues. Germline V gives CDR1 KGHDR, CDR2 SFDVKD. V was clipped by 9 bases and J by 1 base, with 17 bases between them. The CDR3 bases are TGTGCCACCGAGGATAGCGGACACGGCCAAGAGACCCAGTACTTC. This sequence encodes CATEDSGHGQETQYF.

In this sample, this clonotype turned up a few times. V and J are TRBV4-2 and TRBJ1-6, with D perhaps TRBD1 (5 bases). The V end was cut by 0 bases, the J end by 6 bases, with 15 bases between. The CDR3 length is 17 residues. The germline V gene has CDR1 LGHNA and CDR2 YNFKEQ. For the CDR3, the DNA is TGTGCCAGCAGCCAAGATATGGGAGGACAAGTTAATTCACCCCTCCACTTT. Residues: CASSQDMGGQVNSPLHF.

The chain is built from TRBV19 and TRBJ2-1; the D call may be TRBD1 or TRBD2 (5 bases each). V lost 10 bases to trimming and J lost 0 bases, with 16 bases between them. CDR3 length: 15 amino acids. Germline V lookup: CDR1 LNHDA, CDR2 SQIVND (reference sequence). CDR3 in amino acids: CATSRDLSSYNEQFF. The CDR3 region has the DNA TGTGCCACGAGCCGGGACCTCAGCTCCTACAATGAGCAGTTCTTC.

The chain's CDR3 is CASSPPQGGLWETQYF. The CDR3 DNA sequence: TGTGCCAGCTCACCCCCCCAGGGGGGGCTATGGGAGACCCAGTACTTC. The rearrangement uses TRBV18 and TRBJ2-5; D is tentatively TRBD1 or TRBD2 (7 bases each). The germline gives CDR1 KGHSH, CDR2 LQKENI. Deletions cut 3 bases from V and 5 bases from J, with 19 bases between. This CDR3 is built from 16 residues.

This CDR3 is CAIQDRGGAEQYF. The CDR3 nucleotides are TGTGCCATCCAGGACAGGGGAGGCGCCGAGCAGTACTTC. The chain joins TRBV6-2 or TRBV6-3 to TRBJ2-7, with TRBD1 identical over 9 bases. V lost 10 bases and J lost 6; bases outside the gene matches: 10. Germline V CDR1 and CDR2: MNHEY, SVGEGT. This CDR3 is 13 amino acids long.

The gene calls are TRBV11-3 and TRBJ2-5, with TRBD2 identical over 8 bases. The ends lost 5 bases at V and 3 bases at J; junction bases unmatched: 11. The CDR3 consists of 16 residues. CDR1 and CDR2 (germline): SGHNT, YENEEA. CDR3 DNA sequence: TGTGCCAGCAGCCCCCGGAGTAGCGGGGCTAAAGAGACCCAGTACTTC. Residues: CASSPRSSGAKETQYF.

This clonotype has more than one count but fewer than ten. The genes are TRBV7-9 and TRBJ2-6; no firm D call. CDR3 length equals 13 residues. Trimming took off 7 bases at V and 0 bases at J, with 4 bases between the two ends. Germline loops: CDR1 SEHNR, CDR2 FQNEAQ (reference sequence). DNA for the CDR3: TGTGCCAGCACCTACTCTGGGGCCAACGTCCTGACTTTC. This encodes CASTYSGANVLTF.

V usage is TRBV7-3 and J usage is TRBJ1-1, with 8 bases identical to TRBD1. V lost 5 bases, J lost 2 bases, and 13 bases stayed unmatched. Germline CDR1 SGHTA, CDR2 FQGTGA. The CDR3 sequence is 17 residues long. The CDR3 loop reads CASSTNPGQGSNTEAFF. The CDR3 bases are TGTGCCAGCAGCACCAACCCCGGACAGGGATCAAACACTGAAGCTTTCTTT.

This chain connects TRBV19 to TRBJ2-5; maybe TRBD2 (6 bases). Germline-derived CDR1 and CDR2 are LNHDA and SQIVND (reference sequence). The CDR3 is 15 amino acids. Trimming shortened V by 4 bases and J by 3 bases, and 15 bases separated the two germline ends. The DNA for the CDR3 is TGTGCCAGTAGTAGCGATAGCGGACTTAAAGAGACCCAGTACTTC. As protein: CASSSDSGLKETQYF.

V gene TRBV30 combines with J gene TRBJ2-7, with D maybe TRBD2 (6 bases). The CDR3 runs 13 residues. Germline loops: CDR1 GTSNPN, CDR2 SVGIG (reference sequence). Trimming removed 3 bases from V and 4 bases from J, with 13 bases in between. The CDR3 DNA reads as TGTGCCTGGAGGCGCGTTGGGACTTACGAGCAGTACTTC. Encoded protein: CAWRRVGTYEQYF.

This sequence joins TRBV10-2 and TRBJ2-1; 9 nucleotides align to TRBD2. Per germline, CDR1 WSHSY and CDR2 SAAADI. Trimming removed 5 bases from V and 10 bases from J; junction bases left unmatched: 9. There are 14 residues in the CDR3. CDR3 residues: CASSPPGTSLEQFF. In DNA, the CDR3 is TGCGCCAGCAGTCCCCCCGGGACTAGCTTAGAGCAGTTCTTC.

This clonotype has more than one count but fewer than ten. This sequence joins TRBV30 and TRBJ1-1; unclear D gene. V gave up 3 bases and J gave up 0 bases, with 8 bases separating them. CDR1 and CDR2 (germline): GTSNPN, SVGIG (reference sequence). The CDR3 length is 13 residues. CDR3: CAWRRFMNTEAFF. DNA of the CDR3: TGTGCCTGGAGGCGGTTTATGAACACTGAAGCTTTCTTT. Full variable domain (rest looked up from reference TRBV30 and TRBJ1-1): SQTIHQWPATLVQPVGSPLSLECTVEGTSNPNLYWYRQAAGRGLQLLFYSVGIGQISSEVPQNLSASRPQDRQFILSSKKLLLSDSGFYLCAWRRFMNTEAFFGQGTRLTVV.

This clonotype has just a few counts. The chain combines TRBV7-2 with TRBJ1-6; TRBD1 agrees at 11 bases. With 5 bases clipped from V and 10 bases from J, the junction kept 7 bases outside the gene matches. The CDR3 is 15 residues long. Germline V lookup: CDR1 SGHTA, CDR2 FQGNSA. CDR3 amino acids: CASSGPGTGGSPLHF. The CDR3 nucleotides are TGTGCCAGCAGCGGACCCGGGACAGGGGGATCACCCCTCCACTTT.

The chain combines TRBV20-1 with TRBJ2-3; 11 nucleotides agree with TRBD2. The CDR3 has 16 amino acids. J was trimmed by 1 base and V by 2 bases; bases with no gene match: 5. Germline CDR1 reads DFQATT; CDR2 reads SNEGSKA (reference sequence). The CDR3 bases are TGCAGTGCTAGATTCCCGGGACTAGCGGGCACAGATACGCAGTATTTT. Its translation: CSARFPGLAGTDTQYF.

This clonotype turned up a few times. This chain links TRBV20-1 with TRBJ1-1; D unclear. Germline V lookup: CDR1 DFQATT, CDR2 SNEGSKA (reference sequence). The CDR3 spans 10 residues. Trimming removed 5 bases from V and 10 bases from J, with 11 bases in between. CDR3 sequence: CSARTQSAFF. CDR3 coding DNA: TGCAGTGCTCGAACCCAATCAGCTTTCTTT.